These 32 T cell receptor beta chains originate from one sample sequenced in a study of vaccination effects on CD4 cells after COVID-19. The method was immunoSEQ multiplex PCR; TCRdb's version includes in-frame clones alone and lacks a portion of them. Of 50,000 or so clones in the sample, approximately 70% were seen once. Their target antigens are unknown. Culture proceeded for 9 to 11 days, and CD4+ T cells were then isolated. Sequenced material: CD4+ T cells from PBMCs cultured without peptide, taken before COVID-19 vaccination. These receptors all stem from a human donor who received a COVID-19 vaccine.

The J gene is TRBJ1-3, the V gene TRBV3-1 (or the pseudogene TRBV3-2), with D maybe TRBD1 (5 bases). The CDR3 totals 17 residues. Trimming removed 1 base at V and 0 bases at J, with 13 bases between. The V gene's germline CDR1 is LGHDT and CDR2 YNNKEL (reference sequence). The CDR3 spells CASSQVGGWFSGNTIYF. CDR3 nucleotides: TGTGCCAGCAGCCAAGTGGGGGGGTGGTTCTCTGGAAACACCATATATTTT.

This clone showed up just a few times. The V and J genes are TRBV3-1 (or the pseudogene TRBV3-2) and TRBJ1-4; unclear D gene. Trimming cost V 8 bases and J 3 bases, with 10 bases left between them. Germline loops: CDR1 LGHDT, CDR2 YNNKEL (reference sequence). The length of the CDR3 is 13 residues. CDR3 sequence reads: CASSGGPNEKLFF. As DNA, the CDR3 is TGTGCCAGCTCTGGCGGCCCTAATGAAAAACTGTTTTTT.

The chain recombines TRBV12-3 or TRBV12-4 with TRBJ1-5, with D hard to call. The CDR3 has 13 residues. V lost 6 bases, J lost 4 bases, and 10 bases lay in between. The chain's CDR3 is CASSSRRNQPQHF. The CDR3 DNA follows: TGTGCCAGCAGCTCCCGGCGGAATCAGCCCCAGCATTTT.

In this sample, this clone turned up a few times. The V gene is TRBV7-9, the J gene TRBJ1-3, with 9 bases that match TRBD1. The junction had 4 bases not matched to a gene; V was cut back by 1 base and J by 6 bases. Germline CDR1 and CDR2: SEHNR and FQNEAQ (reference sequence). This CDR3 is 15 amino acids long. Here the CDR3 reads CASSLGQGGSNTIYF. CDR3 coding DNA: TGTGCCAGCAGCTTAGGACAGGGGGGATCAAACACCATATATTTT.

A few counts support this clone. This chain joins TRBV2 and TRBJ1-2, with D possibly being TRBD1 (5 bases). The germline gives CDR1 SNHLY, CDR2 FYNNEI. Trimming left V 6 bases short and J 4 bases short, with 15 bases between. This CDR3 region has 14 residues. CDR3 in amino acids: CASRGSPGGYGYTF. For the CDR3, the DNA is TGTGCCAGCAGGGGGAGTCCGGGGGGCTATGGCTACACCTTC.

The chain recombines TRBV11-2 with TRBJ1-5, with unresolved D. Germline lookup yields CDR1 SGHAT and CDR2 FQNNGV. The CDR3 runs to 15 residues. The V end lost 1 base, the J end lost 4 bases, and 11 bases lay between the germline ends. The chain's CDR3 is CASSLGFGLNQPQHF. The CDR3 DNA reads as TGTGCCAGCAGCTTAGGGTTCGGGTTGAATCAGCCCCAGCATTTT. Full variable domain (outside the CDR3, taken from reference TRBV11-2 and TRBJ1-5): EAGVAQSPRYKIIEKRQSVAFWCNPISGHATLYWYQQILGQGPKLLIQFQNNGVVDDSQLPKDRFSAERLKGVDSTLKIQPAKLEDSAVYLCASSLGFGLNQPQHFGDGTRLSIL.

This clone was seen once. The CDR3 DNA sequence: TGCGCCAGCAGCGCCGGGACAGGGGGATATAGAGCTAATGAAAAACTGTTTTTT. This encodes CASSAGTGGYRANEKLFF. J is TRBJ1-4 and V is TRBV5-1; TRBD1 agrees at 11 bases. The germline CDR1 and CDR2 sequences are SGHRS and YFSETQ. The CDR3 is 18 amino acids. V lost 4 bases and J lost 3; bases outside the gene matches: 11.

The rearrangement uses TRBV7-8 and TRBJ2-1; D is ambiguous. This CDR3 contains 15 residues. Trimming took 5 bases from V and 0 from J, leaving 11 bases between them. Germline CDR1 is SGHVS and CDR2 is FQNEAQ. The CDR3 nucleotides read TGTGCCAGCAGCCAAAGAGGCGGCTCCTACAATGAGCAGTTCTTC. Protein product: CASSQRGGSYNEQFF. The whole variable domain, remainder taken from reference TRBV7-8 and TRBJ2-1, is GAGVSQSPRYKVAKRGQDVALRCDPISGHVSLFWYQQALGQGPEFLTYFQNEAQLDKSGLPSDRFFAERPEGSVSTLKIQRTQQEDSAVYLCASSQRGGSYNEQFFGPGTRLTVL.

The chain carries TRBV9 and TRBJ2-5; D gene unclear. CDR3 size: 17 residues. Looked up from germline, CDR1 is SGDLS and CDR2 is YYNGEE. With 2 bases removed from V and 1 base from J, the gap between germline ends came to 18 bases. The CDR3 DNA follows: TGTGCCAGCAGCGTGAGAGGTAGGACGGGCCCCCAAGAGACCCAGTACTTC. This encodes CASSVRGRTGPQETQYF.

The chain is built from TRBV6-6 and TRBJ2-3, with D possibly matching TRBD2 (7 bases). Germline-derived CDR1 and CDR2 are MNHNY and SVGAGI (reference sequence). V dropped 6 bases and J dropped 6 bases, with 19 bases sitting between them. CDR3 length: 15 amino acids. CDR3 region: CASRPTGGQEDTQYF. CDR3 nucleotides: TGTGCCAGCAGACCTACGGGGGGCCAGGAGGATACGCAGTATTTT.

This clone was observed a handful of times. CDR3 bases: TGCGCCAGCAGCCCGCGGGACAGGACCGGGGCCAACGTCCTGACTTTC. Translation gives CASSPRDRTGANVLTF. The rearrangement joins TRBV4-1 to TRBJ2-6, with 8 nucleotides matching TRBD1. J lost 4 bases, V lost 4 bases, and 6 bases had no gene match. This CDR3 has 16 residues. The germline V gene encodes CDR1 MGHRA and CDR2 YSYEKL.

The chain has TRBV3-1 (or the pseudogene TRBV3-2) and TRBJ1-2, with D unresolved. CDR1 LGHDT and CDR2 YNNKEL come from the germline V gene (reference sequence). V lost 0 bases and J lost 8, with 13 bases in between. CDR3 length: 14 amino acids. The CDR3 DNA reads TGTGCCAGCAGCCAAGATCAGATCCGAGGGGGCTACACCTTC. Amino acid sequence: CASSQDQIRGGYTF.

The chain employs TRBV19 and TRBJ1-6; D unclear. V was cut by 7 bases and J by 7 bases, with 14 bases left in between. There are 14 residues in the CDR3. The germline CDR1 and CDR2 sequences are LNHDA and SQIVND (reference sequence). In nucleotides, the CDR3 is TGTGCCAGTACAGAGAGGACTTTGAATTCACCCCTCCACTTT. The encoded protein is CASTERTLNSPLHF.

The chain links TRBV6-6 to TRBJ2-1; 7 positions match TRBD1. The CDR3 has 15 residues. Per germline, CDR1 MNHNY and CDR2 SVGAGI (reference sequence). V lost 6 bases to trimming and J lost 0 bases; unmatched junction nucleotides: 5. The CDR3 sequence: CASSLQGSSYNEQFF. Written as DNA, the CDR3 is TGTGCCAGCAGCCTACAGGGGAGCTCCTACAATGAGCAGTTCTTC.

This chain links TRBV3-1 (or the pseudogene TRBV3-2) with TRBJ2-7; D gene uncertain. Germline V gene sequence: CDR1 LGHDT, CDR2 YNNKEL (reference sequence). The CDR3 is 14 residues long. Trimming took 4 bases from V and 3 from J, leaving 13 bases between them. The chain's CDR3 is CASSRSLINYEQYF. DNA for the CDR3: TGTGCCAGCAGCCGAAGTCTAATCAACTACGAGCAGTACTTC.

This rearrangement joins TRBV12-3 or TRBV12-4 to TRBJ1-5; possibly TRBD1 for D (6 bases). The CDR3 covers 13 residues. V shed 8 bases and J shed 0 bases, with 8 bases lying between them. The DNA of the CDR3 is TGTGCCAGCGGACAGAATAGCAATCAGCCCCAGCATTTT. Protein product: CASGQNSNQPQHF.

The gene calls are TRBV7-2 and TRBJ2-7, with 7 bases fitting TRBD1. This CDR3 has 14 amino acids. Germline CDR1 and CDR2: SGHTA and FQGNSA. The V and J ends lost 5 bases and 0 bases, in that order; junction bases with no gene match: 4. CDR3 in amino acids: CASSLTGSSYEQYF. The CDR3 DNA sequence: TGTGCCAGCAGCCTGACAGGGAGCTCCTACGAGCAGTACTTC. Drawing the rest from reference TRBV7-2 and TRBJ2-7, the complete variable domain is GAGVSQSPSNKVTEKGKDVELRCDPISGHTALYWYRQSLGQGLEFLIYFQGNSAPDKSGLPSDRFSAERTGGSVSTLTIQRTQQEDSAVYLCASSLTGSSYEQYFGPGTRLTVT.

This clone was detected a few times. The rearrangement links TRBV2 to TRBJ1-2; 7 bases match TRBD1. The CDR3 extends over 13 amino acids. Germline V gene lookup returns CDR1 SNHLY and CDR2 FYNNEI. The V segment lost 3 bases and the J segment 5 bases; nucleotides outside the gene matches: 3. The CDR3 DNA sequence: TGTGCCAGCAGTGATGACAGGGAGTATGGCTACACCTTC. This encodes CASSDDREYGYTF.

The chain is built from TRBV19 and TRBJ1-6; 7 nucleotides agree with TRBD1. CDR1 and CDR2 (germline): LNHDA, SQIVND (reference sequence). The CDR3 consists of 16 residues. Trimming cost V 4 bases and J 8 bases; bases outside gene matches: 11. CDR3 residues: CASSNQVEGGHSPLHF. DNA for the CDR3: TGTGCCAGTAGTAACCAGGTTGAAGGGGGCCATTCACCCCTCCACTTT.

This clone was observed a single time. The chain employs TRBV4-2 and TRBJ1-6, with D hard to call. This CDR3 spans 14 amino acids. Germline CDR1 LGHNA, CDR2 YNFKEQ. Trimming shortened V by 0 bases and J by 7 bases, and 7 bases separated the two germline ends. CDR3 sequence (DNA): TGTGCCAGCAGCCAAGATGCGGGGAATTCACCCCTCCACTTT. This translates into CASSQDAGNSPLHF.

The gene calls are TRBV5-5 and TRBJ1-5, with D perhaps matching TRBD1 (6 bases). This CDR3 is built from 14 residues. Germline V gene data show CDR1 as SGHKS and CDR2 as YYEKEE (reference sequence). Trimming took 0 bases from V and 5 from J, leaving 9 bases between them. The CDR3: CASSLANRDQPQHF. As DNA, the CDR3 is TGTGCCAGCAGCTTGGCCAACAGGGATCAGCCCCAGCATTTT.

The chain couples TRBV30 to TRBJ2-3; maybe TRBD1 (6 bases). In germline, CDR1 is GTSNPN, CDR2 SVGIG (reference sequence). The CDR3 has 15 amino acids. V was trimmed by 0 bases and J by 0 bases, leaving 10 bases between them. In DNA, the CDR3 is TGTGCCTGGAGTGTAATGGGGGCTAGCACAGATACGCAGTATTTT. Its translation is CAWSVMGASTDTQYF. The variable domain in full, completed from reference TRBV30 and TRBJ2-3, reads SQTIHQWPATLVQPVGSPLSLECTVEGTSNPNLYWYRQAAGRGLQLLFYSVGIGQISSEVPQNLSASRPQDRQFILSSKKLLLSDSGFYLCAWSVMGASTDTQYFGPGTRLTVL.

The rearrangement joins TRBV9 to TRBJ1-1; D is ambiguous. V lost 7 bases and J lost 1, with 32 bases in between. Germline assignment: CDR1 SGDLS and CDR2 YYNGEE. CDR3 length equals 20 residues. The CDR3 spells CASRRPGAPTSVRQNTEAFF. As DNA, the CDR3 is TGTGCCAGCCGCCGTCCCGGTGCCCCCACAAGCGTTAGGCAGAACACTGAAGCTTTCTTT.

The rearrangement links TRBV5-5 to TRBJ1-3; no definite D call. The germline V gene has CDR1 SGHKS and CDR2 YYEKEE (reference sequence). The CDR3 has 12 residues. Trimming took 5 bases from V and 1 from J, leaving 4 bases between them. The CDR3 sequence is CASRGSGNTIYF. DNA of the CDR3: TGTGCCAGCAGGGGTTCTGGAAACACCATATATTTT.

J is TRBJ1-4 and V is TRBV10-3, with a weak D call TRBD1 (5 bases). Germline V gene lookup returns CDR1 ENHRY and CDR2 SYGVKD. V gave up 2 bases and J gave up 7 bases, with 11 bases separating them. The CDR3 is 14 residues long. The CDR3 here is CAISEREGREKLFF. The DNA for the CDR3 is TGTGCCATCAGTGAGCGAGAGGGGCGTGAAAAACTGTTTTTT.

This chain uses TRBV29-1 with TRBJ2-2; D may be TRBD1 (5 bases). CDR3 length: 14 residues. Deletions cut 3 bases from V and 3 bases from J, with 11 bases between. Germline V gene sequence: CDR1 SQVTM, CDR2 ANQGSEA. CDR3 sequence: CSVDSQGDTGELFF. In nucleotides, the CDR3 is TGCAGCGTTGATTCCCAGGGCGACACCGGGGAGCTGTTTTTT.

This chain uses TRBV7-9 with TRBJ1-6; weak D call: TRBD1 (6 bases). V dropped 1 base and J dropped 7 bases, with 14 bases sitting between them. The CDR3 has 16 residues. Germline V gives CDR1 SEHNR, CDR2 FQNEAQ (reference sequence). The CDR3 is CASSLVGTTPNSPLHF. The DNA for the CDR3 is TGTGCCAGCAGCTTAGTAGGGACAACCCCAAATTCACCCCTCCACTTT.

This sequence joins TRBV18 and TRBJ2-5, with 8 bases lining up with TRBD2. Germline trimming cut 1 base from V and 0 bases from J; bases unmatched to any gene: 1. Germline values: CDR1 KGHSH, CDR2 LQKENI. The CDR3 spans 15 residues. The DNA for the CDR3 is TGTGCCAGCTCACCACTAGCGGGAAACCAAGAGACCCAGTACTTC. It codes for CASSPLAGNQETQYF.

The chain uses TRBV7-9 and TRBJ2-7; 10 bases line up with TRBD2. Looked up from germline, CDR1 is SEHNR and CDR2 is FQNEAQ (reference sequence). V shed 6 bases, J shed 0 bases, and the junction held 2 bases outside the gene matches. The CDR3 totals 14 residues. CDR3 DNA sequence: TGTGCCAGCAGTAGCGGGGGGAGCTCCTACGAGCAGTACTTC. This gives the protein CASSSGGSSYEQYF.

This chain uses TRBV9 with TRBJ2-2; D gene uncertain. The CDR3 contains 14 residues. Germline CDR1 and CDR2: SGDLS and YYNGEE. V was clipped by 4 bases and J by 4 bases, with 11 bases between them. The CDR3 sequence is CASSSRAFTGELFF. CDR3 nucleotides: TGTGCCAGCAGCTCAAGGGCTTTCACCGGGGAGCTGTTTTTT.

The J gene is TRBJ1-3, the V gene TRBV18, with D possibly matching TRBD1 (5 bases). The CDR3 has 16 residues. The germline V and J ends were trimmed by 3 bases and 1 base, with 13 bases remaining between them. The germline gives CDR1 KGHSH, CDR2 LQKENI. CDR3 residues: CASSPLRDRSGNTIYF. The CDR3 DNA reads as TGTGCCAGCTCACCTCTTCGGGACCGTTCTGGAAACACCATATATTTT.

The chain uses TRBV3-1 (or the pseudogene TRBV3-2) and TRBJ1-6; D unclear. The CDR3 runs to 17 residues. Trimming removed 3 bases at V and 7 bases at J, with 19 bases between. Germline CDR1 reads LGHDT; CDR2 reads YNNKEL (reference sequence). The CDR3 DNA sequence: TGTGCCAGCAGCCATAATGGAGGCAGACTTCGGAATTCACCCCTCCACTTT. This translates into CASSHNGGRLRNSPLHF.